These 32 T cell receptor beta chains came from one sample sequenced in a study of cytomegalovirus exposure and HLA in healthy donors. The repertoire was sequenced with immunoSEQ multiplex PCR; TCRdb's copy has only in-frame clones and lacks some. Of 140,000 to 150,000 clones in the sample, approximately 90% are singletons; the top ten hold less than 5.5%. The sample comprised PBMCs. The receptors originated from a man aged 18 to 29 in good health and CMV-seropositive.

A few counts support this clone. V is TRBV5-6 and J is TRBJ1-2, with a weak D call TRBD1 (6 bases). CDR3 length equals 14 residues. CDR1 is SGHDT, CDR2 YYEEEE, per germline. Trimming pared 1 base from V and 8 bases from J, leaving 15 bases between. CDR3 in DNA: TGTGCCAGCAGCTTGTTCGGGGGGCTCAAGGGCTACACCTTC. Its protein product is CASSLFGGLKGYTF. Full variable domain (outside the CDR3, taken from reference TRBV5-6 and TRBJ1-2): DAGVTQSPTHLIKTRGQQVTLRCSPKSGHDTVSWYQQALGQGPQFIFQYYEEEERQRGNFPDRFSGHQFPNYSSELNVNALLLGDSALYLCASSLFGGLKGYTFGSGTRLTVV.

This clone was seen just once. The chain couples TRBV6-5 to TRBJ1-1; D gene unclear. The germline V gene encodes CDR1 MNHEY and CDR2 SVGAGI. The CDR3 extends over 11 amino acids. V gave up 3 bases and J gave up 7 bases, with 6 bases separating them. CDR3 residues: CASSYGSEAFF. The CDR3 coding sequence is TGTGCCAGCAGTTATGGGAGTGAAGCTTTCTTT.

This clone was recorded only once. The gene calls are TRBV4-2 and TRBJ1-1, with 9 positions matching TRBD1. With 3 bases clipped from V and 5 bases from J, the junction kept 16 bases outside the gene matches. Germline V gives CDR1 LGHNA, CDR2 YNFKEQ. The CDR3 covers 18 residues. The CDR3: CASSHAHRDRVGETEAFF. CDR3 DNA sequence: TGTGCCAGCAGCCATGCACACCGGGACAGGGTAGGGGAGACTGAAGCTTTCTTT.

Here the CDR3 DNA reads TGTGCCTGGAGTGTGCTTCAGGGGGGCCGAACTAACTATGGCTACACCTTC. It translates to CAWSVLQGGRTNYGYTF. The V gene is TRBV30, the J gene TRBJ1-2; 7 nucleotides line up with TRBD1. Germline CDR1 is GTSNPN and CDR2 is SVGIG (reference sequence). The V and J ends lost 0 bases and 0 bases, in that order; junction bases with no gene match: 10. CDR3 length: 17 amino acids.

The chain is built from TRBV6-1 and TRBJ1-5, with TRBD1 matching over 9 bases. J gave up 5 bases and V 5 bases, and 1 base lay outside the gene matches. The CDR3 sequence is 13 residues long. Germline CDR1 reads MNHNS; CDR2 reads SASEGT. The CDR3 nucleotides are TGTGCCAGCAGTTGGGACAGGGATCAGCCCCAGCATTTT. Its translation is CASSWDRDQPQHF.

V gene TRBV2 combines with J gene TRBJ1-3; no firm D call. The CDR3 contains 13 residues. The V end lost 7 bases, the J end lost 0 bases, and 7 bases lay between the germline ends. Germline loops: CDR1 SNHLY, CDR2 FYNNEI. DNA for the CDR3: TGTGCCAGCAAACCAGTCTCTGGAAACACCATATATTTT. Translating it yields CASKPVSGNTIYF.

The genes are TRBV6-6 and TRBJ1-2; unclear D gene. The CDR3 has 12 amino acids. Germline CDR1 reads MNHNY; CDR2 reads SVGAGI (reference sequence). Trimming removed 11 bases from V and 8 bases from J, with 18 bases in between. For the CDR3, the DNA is TGTGCCGCCGGAGGAGAGCCCACGGGCTACACCTTC. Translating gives CAAGGEPTGYTF.

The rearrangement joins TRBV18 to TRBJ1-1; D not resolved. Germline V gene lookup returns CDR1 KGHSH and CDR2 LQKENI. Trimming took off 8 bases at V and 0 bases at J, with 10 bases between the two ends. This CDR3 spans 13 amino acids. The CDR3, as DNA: TGTGCCAGCAGCAGGCTAATGAACACTGAAGCTTTCTTT. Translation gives CASSRLMNTEAFF. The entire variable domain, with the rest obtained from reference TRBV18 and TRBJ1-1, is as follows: NAGVMQNPRHLVRRRGQEARLRCSPMKGHSHVYWYRQLPEEGLKFMVYLQKENIIDESGMPKERFSAEFPKEGPSILRIQQVVRGDSAAYFCASSRLMNTEAFFGQGTRLTVV.

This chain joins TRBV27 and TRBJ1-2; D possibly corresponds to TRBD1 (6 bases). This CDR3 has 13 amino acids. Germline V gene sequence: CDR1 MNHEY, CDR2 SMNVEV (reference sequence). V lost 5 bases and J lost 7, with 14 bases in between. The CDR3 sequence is CASSPNGGAGYTF. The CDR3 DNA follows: TGTGCCAGCAGTCCAAACGGGGGGGCTGGCTACACCTTC.

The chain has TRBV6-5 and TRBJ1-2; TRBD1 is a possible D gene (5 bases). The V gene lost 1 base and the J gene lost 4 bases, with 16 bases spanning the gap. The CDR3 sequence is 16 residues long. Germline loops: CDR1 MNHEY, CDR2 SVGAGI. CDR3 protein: CASSYWSSGQGYGYTF. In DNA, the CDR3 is TGTGCCAGCAGTTACTGGTCGTCAGGACAAGGCTATGGCTACACCTTC.

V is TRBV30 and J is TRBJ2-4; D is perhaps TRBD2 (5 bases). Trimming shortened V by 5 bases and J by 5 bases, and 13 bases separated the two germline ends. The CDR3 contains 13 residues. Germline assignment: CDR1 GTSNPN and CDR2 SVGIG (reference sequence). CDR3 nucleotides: TGTGCCTGGTCCGGAGCGGCCGAAAACATTCAGTACTTC. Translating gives CAWSGAAENIQYF. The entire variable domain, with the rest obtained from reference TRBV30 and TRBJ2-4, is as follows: SQTIHQWPATLVQPVGSPLSLECTVEGTSNPNLYWYRQAAGRGLQLLFYSVGIGQISSEVPQNLSASRPQDRQFILSSKKLLLSDSGFYLCAWSGAAENIQYFGAGTRLSVL.

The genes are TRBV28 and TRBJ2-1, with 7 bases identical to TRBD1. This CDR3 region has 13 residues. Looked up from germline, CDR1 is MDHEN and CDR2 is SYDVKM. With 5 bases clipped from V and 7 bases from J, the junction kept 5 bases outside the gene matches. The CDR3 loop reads CASSEVRGNEQFF. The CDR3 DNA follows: TGTGCCAGCAGTGAGGTCAGGGGGAATGAGCAGTTCTTC. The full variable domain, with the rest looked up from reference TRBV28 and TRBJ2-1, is DVKVTQSSRYLVKRTGEKVFLECVQDMDHENMFWYRQDPGLGLRLIYFSYDVKMKEKGDIPEGYSVSREKKERFSLILESASTNQTSMYLCASSEVRGNEQFFGPGTRLTVL.

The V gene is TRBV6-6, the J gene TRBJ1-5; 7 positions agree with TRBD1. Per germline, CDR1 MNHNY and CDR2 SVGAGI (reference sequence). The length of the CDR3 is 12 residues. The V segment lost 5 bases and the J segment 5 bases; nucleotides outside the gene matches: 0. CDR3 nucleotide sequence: TGTGCCAGCAGTACAGGGGATCAGCCCCAGCATTTT. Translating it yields CASSTGDQPQHF.

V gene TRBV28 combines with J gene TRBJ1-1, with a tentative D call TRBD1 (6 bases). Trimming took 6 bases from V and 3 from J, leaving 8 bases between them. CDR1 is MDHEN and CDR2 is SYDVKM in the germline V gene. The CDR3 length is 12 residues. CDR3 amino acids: CASRQGHTEAFF. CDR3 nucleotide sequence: TGTGCCAGCAGACAGGGACACACTGAAGCTTTCTTT.

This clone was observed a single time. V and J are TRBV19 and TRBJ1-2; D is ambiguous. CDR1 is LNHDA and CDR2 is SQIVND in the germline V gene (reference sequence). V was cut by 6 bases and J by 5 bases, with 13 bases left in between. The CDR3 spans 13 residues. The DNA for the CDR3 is TGTGCCAGTAGCCCCGCCAGTTTATATGGCTACACCTTC. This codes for CASSPASLYGYTF.

In nucleotides, the CDR3 is TGTGCCAGCAGTTACGGGACAGGGGACACAGATACGCAGTATTTT. It codes for CASSYGTGDTDTQYF. The chain carries TRBV6-6 and TRBJ2-3; 10 bases agree with TRBD1. CDR3 size: 15 residues. V shed 2 bases, J shed 2 bases, and the junction held 1 base outside the gene matches. Germline lookup yields CDR1 MNHNY and CDR2 SVGAGI (reference sequence).

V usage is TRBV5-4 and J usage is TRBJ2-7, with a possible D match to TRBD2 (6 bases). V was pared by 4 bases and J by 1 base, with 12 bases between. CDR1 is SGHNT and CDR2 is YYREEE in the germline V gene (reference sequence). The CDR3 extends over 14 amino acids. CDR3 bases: TGTGCCAGCAGCCCACTGACTAGTTCCTACGAGCAGTACTTC. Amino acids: CASSPLTSSYEQYF.

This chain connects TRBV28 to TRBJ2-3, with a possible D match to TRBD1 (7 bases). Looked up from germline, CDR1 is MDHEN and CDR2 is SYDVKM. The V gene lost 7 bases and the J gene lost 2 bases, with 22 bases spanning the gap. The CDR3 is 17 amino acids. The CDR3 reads CASTTPRTGGATDTQYF. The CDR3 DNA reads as TGTGCCAGCACCACCCCGAGGACAGGAGGGGCCACAGATACGCAGTATTTT.

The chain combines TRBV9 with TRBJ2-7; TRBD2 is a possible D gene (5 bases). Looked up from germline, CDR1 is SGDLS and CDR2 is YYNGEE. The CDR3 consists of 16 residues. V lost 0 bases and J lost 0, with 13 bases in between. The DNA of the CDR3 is TGTGCCAGCAGCGTAGGAGGGAGTCCTGGCTCCTACGAGCAGTACTTC. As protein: CASSVGGSPGSYEQYF. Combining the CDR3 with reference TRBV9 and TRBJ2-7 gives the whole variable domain DSGVTQTPKHLITATGQRVTLRCSPRSGDLSVYWYQQSLDQGLQFLIQYYNGEERAKGNILERFSAQQFPDLHSELNLSSLELGDSALYFCASSVGGSPGSYEQYFGPGTRLTVT.

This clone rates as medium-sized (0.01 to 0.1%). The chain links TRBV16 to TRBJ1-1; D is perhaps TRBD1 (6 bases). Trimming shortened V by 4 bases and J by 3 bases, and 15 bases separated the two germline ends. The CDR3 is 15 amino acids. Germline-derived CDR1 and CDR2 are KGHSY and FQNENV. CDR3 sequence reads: CASSPEETGDTEAFF. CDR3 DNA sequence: TGTGCCAGCAGCCCGGAGGAGACAGGAGACACTGAAGCTTTCTTT. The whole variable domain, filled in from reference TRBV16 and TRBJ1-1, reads GEEVAQTPKHLVRGEGQKAKLYCAPIKGHSYVFWYQQVLKNEFKFLISFQNENVFDETGMPKERFSAKCLPNSPCSLEIQATKLEDSAVYFCASSPEETGDTEAFFGQGTRLTVV.

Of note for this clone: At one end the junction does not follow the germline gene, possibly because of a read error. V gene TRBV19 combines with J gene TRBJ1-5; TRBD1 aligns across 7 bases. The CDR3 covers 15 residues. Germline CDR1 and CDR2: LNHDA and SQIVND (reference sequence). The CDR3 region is CASNIQQGFHQPQHF. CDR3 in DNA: TGTGCCAGTAATATACAACAGGGGTTTCATCAGCCCCAGCATTTT.

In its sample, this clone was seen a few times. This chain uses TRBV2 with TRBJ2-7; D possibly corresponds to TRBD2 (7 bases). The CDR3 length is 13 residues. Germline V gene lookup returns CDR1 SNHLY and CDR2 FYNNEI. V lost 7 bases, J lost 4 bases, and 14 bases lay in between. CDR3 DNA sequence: TGTGCCAGCAAGGCGGGGGCAGGGTACGAGCAGTACTTC. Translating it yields CASKAGAGYEQYF.

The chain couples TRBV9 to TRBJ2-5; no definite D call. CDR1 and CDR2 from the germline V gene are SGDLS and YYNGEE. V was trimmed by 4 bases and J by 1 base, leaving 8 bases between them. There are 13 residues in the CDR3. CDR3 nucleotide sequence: TGTGCCAGCAGCTCTCCCCCCCAAGAGACCCAGTACTTC. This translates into CASSSPPQETQYF.

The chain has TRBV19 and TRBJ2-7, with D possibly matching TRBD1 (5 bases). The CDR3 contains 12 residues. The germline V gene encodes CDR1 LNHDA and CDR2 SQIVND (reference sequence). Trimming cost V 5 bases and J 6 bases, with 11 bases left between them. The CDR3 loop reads CASSQGVREQYF. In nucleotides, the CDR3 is TGTGCCAGTAGTCAGGGCGTGCGCGAGCAGTACTTC.

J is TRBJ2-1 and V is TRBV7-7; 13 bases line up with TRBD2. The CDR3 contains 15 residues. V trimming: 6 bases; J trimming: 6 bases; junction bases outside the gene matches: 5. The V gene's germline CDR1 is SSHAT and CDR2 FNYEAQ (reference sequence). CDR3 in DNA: TGTGCCAGCAGTCTCGGGACTAGCGGGGCCAATGAGCAGTTCTTC. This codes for CASSLGTSGANEQFF.

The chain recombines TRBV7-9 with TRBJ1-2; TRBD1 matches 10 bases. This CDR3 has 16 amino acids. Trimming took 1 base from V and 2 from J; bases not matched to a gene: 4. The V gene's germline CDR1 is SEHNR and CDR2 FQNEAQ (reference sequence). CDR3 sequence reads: CASSLVRQGANYGYTF. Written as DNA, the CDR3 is TGTGCCAGCAGCTTAGTAAGACAGGGGGCCAACTATGGCTACACCTTC. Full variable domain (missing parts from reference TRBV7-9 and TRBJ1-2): DTGVSQNPRHKITKRGQNVTFRCDPISEHNRLYWYRQTLGQGPEFLTYFQNEAQLEKSRLLSDRFSAERPKGSFSTLEIQRTEQGDSAMYLCASSLVRQGANYGYTFGSGTRLTVV.

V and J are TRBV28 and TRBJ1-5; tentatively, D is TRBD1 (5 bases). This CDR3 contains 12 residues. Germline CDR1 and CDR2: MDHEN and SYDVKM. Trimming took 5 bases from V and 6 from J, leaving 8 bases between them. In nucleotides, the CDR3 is TGTGCCAGCAGTCATCAGGGTCAGCCCCAGCATTTT. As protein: CASSHQGQPQHF. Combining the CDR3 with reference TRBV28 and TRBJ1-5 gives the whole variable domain DVKVTQSSRYLVKRTGEKVFLECVQDMDHENMFWYRQDPGLGLRLIYFSYDVKMKEKGDIPEGYSVSREKKERFSLILESASTNQTSMYLCASSHQGQPQHFGDGTRLSIL.

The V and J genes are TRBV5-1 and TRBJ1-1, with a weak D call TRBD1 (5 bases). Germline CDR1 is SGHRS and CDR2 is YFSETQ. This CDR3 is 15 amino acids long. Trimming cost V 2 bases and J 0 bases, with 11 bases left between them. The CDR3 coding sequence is TGCGCCAGCAGCTTAGGACACATTATGAACACTGAAGCTTTCTTT. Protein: CASSLGHIMNTEAFF.

CDR3 residues: CASSEGVWGYTF. DNA of the CDR3: TGTGCCAGCAGTGAAGGAGTCTGGGGCTACACCTTC. The chain combines TRBV2 with TRBJ1-2, with D uncertain. The CDR3 loop spans 12 amino acids. V was clipped by 1 base and J by 8 bases, with 8 bases between them. Germline V gene sequence: CDR1 SNHLY, CDR2 FYNNEI.

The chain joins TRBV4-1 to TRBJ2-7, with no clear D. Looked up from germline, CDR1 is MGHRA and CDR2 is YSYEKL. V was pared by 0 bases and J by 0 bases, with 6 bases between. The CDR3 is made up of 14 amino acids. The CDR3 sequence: CASSQERSSYEQYF. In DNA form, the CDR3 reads TGCGCCAGCAGCCAAGAACGGTCCTCCTACGAGCAGTACTTC.

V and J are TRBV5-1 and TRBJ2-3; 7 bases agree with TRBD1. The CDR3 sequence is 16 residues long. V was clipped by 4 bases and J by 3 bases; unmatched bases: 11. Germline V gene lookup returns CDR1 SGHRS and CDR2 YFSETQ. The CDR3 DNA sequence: TGCGCCAGCAGCCAGGGACAGCCACGCACGACAGATACGCAGTATTTT. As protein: CASSQGQPRTTDTQYF.

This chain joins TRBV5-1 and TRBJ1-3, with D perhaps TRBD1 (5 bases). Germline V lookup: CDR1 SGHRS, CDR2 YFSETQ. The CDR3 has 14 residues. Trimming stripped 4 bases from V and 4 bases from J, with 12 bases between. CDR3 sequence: CASSPRDLGNTIYF. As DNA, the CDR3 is TGCGCCAGCAGCCCCCGGGACTTAGGAAACACCATATATTTT.